This T cell receptor beta chain comes out of a study of identical twins. General study points: The conclusions drew on cross-sectional statistical analysis instead of tracking the same donors.

Template switching added a universal primer site, and cDNA bore unique molecular identifiers. TCRdb re-called the 5' RACE reads with MiXCR, one entry per CDR3 protein. The repertoire includes about 660,000 distinct CDR3 sequences, 8.6% of them detected once, and approximately 0.96% sits in the top ten. CDR3 length equals 15 residues. Germline V gives CDR1 SGDLS, CDR2 YYNGEE. The ends were cut back, 4 bases at V and 2 bases at J, with 14 bases in the middle. This clonotype was counted many times. The antigen is not known. The same data also contributed to another study, on yellow fever vaccine responses in identical twins. That investigation notes: Reports say the vaccine T cell response in twins looked partly convergent and partly personalized.

Sample: PBMCs. The TCR sequence derives from a woman aged 18 to 35 in good health. The V gene is TRBV9, the J gene TRBJ2-3; D possibly matches TRBD1 or TRBD2 (6 bases each). CDR3 protein: CASSLRGGNTDTQYF. Written as DNA, the CDR3 is TGTGCCAGCAGCCTCAGAGGGGGGAACACAGATACGCAGTATTTT.